These T cell receptor beta chains were read from a single sample in a study of blood T cell repertoires in COVID-19. Data came from immunoSEQ multiplex PCR; TCRdb stores just in-frame clones and leaves some out. In the table there are approximately 50,000 clones, 84% of which are singletons. Material: peripheral blood. The receptors were gathered from a human donor in a cohort sampled during active COVID-19. CDR3s include the opening cysteine and the closing phenylalanine or tryptophan. Fields, in order: D gene, V gene, clone size, J gene, CDR3 protein, CDR3 DNA. The D gene is left open where the match is weak. Size values are once, few and many counts, or a class for expanded clones, and some rows have none.

D: TRBD1; V: TRBV27; size: few; J: TRBJ1-2; CDR3: CASSFGDRGNYGYTF; DNA: TGTGCCAGCAGTTTCGGGGACAGGGGAAACTATGGCTACACCTTC
D: TRBD1; V: TRBV27; size: .; J: TRBJ2-1; CDR3: CASILTGTGTSEQFF; DNA: TGTGCCAGCATCTTGACGGGGACAGGTACCTCGGAGCAGTTCTTC
D: .; V: TRBV11-3; size: .; J: TRBJ2-7; CDR3: CASSLSRYRRVNRAHEQYF; DNA: TGTGCCAGCAGCTTAAGCCGTTATCGCCGAGTTAATAGAGCCCACGAGCAGTACTTC
D: TRBD1; V: TRBV11-1; size: .; J: TRBJ1-1; CDR3: CASSLGDSETTEAFF; DNA: TGTGCCAGCAGCTTAGGGGACAGCGAGACCACTGAAGCTTTCTTT
D: .; V: TRBV5-1; size: .; J: TRBJ1-1; CDR3: CASSSNTGVNTEAFF; DNA: TGCGCCAGCAGCTCCAATACAGGAGTGAACACTGAAGCTTTCTTT
D: TRBD1; V: TRBV19; size: .; J: TRBJ1-1; CDR3: CASKGGGFTEAFF; DNA: TGTGCCAGTAAAGGGGGCGGGTTCACTGAAGCTTTCTTT
D: .; V: TRBV30; size: .; J: TRBJ2-3; CDR3: CAWSVRLAASTDTQYF; DNA: TGTGCCTGGAGTGTCCGGCTAGCAGCTAGCACAGATACGCAGTATTTT
D: TRBD2; V: TRBV4-3; size: .; J: TRBJ2-1; CDR3: CASSQERTRIVGEQFF; DNA: TGCGCCAGCAGCCAAGAGAGGACTAGGATCGTAGGTGAGCAGTTCTTC
D: .; V: TRBV4-3; size: .; J: TRBJ1-2; CDR3: CASSQVESLANYGYTF; DNA: TGCGCCAGCAGCCAAGTAGAAAGTTTAGCTAACTATGGCTACACCTTC
D: .; V: TRBV6-5; size: .; J: TRBJ1-1; CDR3: CASSPTGYTEAFF; DNA: TGTGCCAGCAGTCCTACAGGGTACACTGAAGCTTTCTTT
D: .; V: TRBV19; size: .; J: TRBJ1-4; CDR3: CASSMDSTNEKLFF; DNA: TGTGCCAGTAGTATGGACAGTACTAATGAAAAACTGTTTTTT
D: TRBD2; V: TRBV4-3; size: .; J: TRBJ2-5; CDR3: CASSQDSGGRTETQYF; DNA: TGCGCCAGCAGCCAAGATAGCGGCGGGAGGACGGAGACCCAGTACTTC
D: .; V: TRBV5-1; size: .; J: TRBJ2-5; CDR3: CASSLSVTGYETQYF; DNA: TGCGCCAGCAGCTTGAGCGTGACAGGTTACGAGACCCAGTACTTC
D: TRBD1; V: TRBV7-6; size: .; J: TRBJ2-1; CDR3: CASSPVGTGGYNEQFF; DNA: TGTGCCAGCAGCCCTGTTGGGACAGGGGGCTACAATGAGCAGTTCTTC
D: .; V: TRBV4-1; size: .; J: TRBJ2-2; CDR3: CASSLAADNTGELFF; DNA: TGCGCCAGCAGCCTTGCCGCGGATAACACCGGGGAGCTGTTTTTT
D: .; V: TRBV11-3; size: .; J: TRBJ2-5; CDR3: CASSEGLLQGKTQYF; DNA: TGTGCCAGCAGCGAAGGACTACTTCAGGGCAAGACCCAGTACTTC
D: TRBD1; V: TRBV7-6; size: .; J: TRBJ1-3; CDR3: CASSFLQGARGTIYF; DNA: TGTGCCAGCAGCTTCCTACAGGGGGCCAGGGGCACCATATATTTT
D: TRBD2; V: TRBV6-6; size: .; J: TRBJ2-7; CDR3: CASSPMLAESLYEQYF; DNA: TGTGCCAGCAGTCCTATGCTAGCGGAGAGCCTCTACGAGCAGTACTTC
D: .; V: TRBV19; size: .; J: TRBJ2-4; CDR3: CASSIGGAGNIQYF; DNA: TGTGCCAGTAGTATTGGGGGCGCGGGAAACATTCAGTACTTC
D: .; V: TRBV9; size: once; J: TRBJ1-6; CDR3: CASSPTSPGFSPLHF; DNA: TGTGCCAGCAGCCCAACGTCCCCAGGGTTTTCACCCCTCCACTTT
D: .; V: TRBV29-1; size: .; J: TRBJ2-5; CDR3: CSVDDPSGIRETQYF; DNA: TGCAGCGTTGATGACCCCTCGGGGATTAGAGAGACCCAGTACTTC
D: TRBD1; V: TRBV29-1; size: .; J: TRBJ2-1; CDR3: CSVGQGAVNEQFF; DNA: TGCAGCGTCGGACAGGGGGCGGTGAATGAGCAGTTCTTC
D: TRBD1; V: TRBV5-1; size: .; J: TRBJ1-5; CDR3: CASSLGHRGLGQPQHF; DNA: TGCGCCAGCAGCTTGGGCCACAGGGGGCTGGGACAGCCCCAGCATTTT
D: .; V: TRBV10-3; size: once; J: TRBJ2-7; CDR3: CAISGPGAYEQYF; DNA: TGTGCCATCAGTGGGCCGGGGGCCTACGAGCAGTACTTC
D: TRBD2; V: TRBV11-3; size: .; J: TRBJ2-1; CDR3: CASSLGVSGSGGFF; DNA: TGTGCCAGCAGCTTAGGGGTTAGCGGGAGCGGGGGGTTCTTC
D: .; V: TRBV24-1; size: .; J: TRBJ1-2; CDR3: CATSDRTESADGYTF; DNA: TGTGCCACCAGTGACAGGACAGAGAGTGCCGATGGCTACACCTTC
D: .; V: TRBV16; size: .; J: TRBJ1-2; CDR3: CASSRIGGSYGYTF; DNA: TGTGCCAGCAGCCGTATTGGGGGGAGCTATGGCTACACCTTC
D: .; V: TRBV5-1; size: .; J: TRBJ2-5; CDR3: CASSSQGTQETQYF; DNA: TGCGCCAGCAGCTCGCAGGGGACCCAAGAGACCCAGTACTTC
D: .; V: TRBV3-1/TRBV3-2; size: once; J: TRBJ1-4; CDR3: CASNTGYNEKLFF; DNA: TGTGCCAGCAACACAGGTTATAATGAAAAACTGTTTTTT
D: .; V: TRBV12-3/TRBV12-4; size: .; J: TRBJ1-1; CDR3: CASLVRGGTEAFF; DNA: TGTGCCAGCCTCGTAAGGGGAGGCACTGAAGCTTTCTTT
D: .; V: TRBV4-2; size: .; J: TRBJ1-2; CDR3: CASSQVRTGDGYTF; DNA: TGTGCCAGCAGCCAAGTCCGCACAGGTGATGGCTACACCTTC
D: .; V: TRBV7-6; size: few; J: TRBJ2-2; CDR3: CASSPNGGGNTGELFF; DNA: TGTGCCAGCAGCCCCAACGGGGGAGGGAACACCGGGGAGCTGTTTTTT
D: .; V: TRBV5-1; size: .; J: TRBJ2-1; CDR3: CASSLGSDDNEQFF; DNA: TGCGCCAGCAGCTTGGGTAGCGACGACAATGAGCAGTTCTTC